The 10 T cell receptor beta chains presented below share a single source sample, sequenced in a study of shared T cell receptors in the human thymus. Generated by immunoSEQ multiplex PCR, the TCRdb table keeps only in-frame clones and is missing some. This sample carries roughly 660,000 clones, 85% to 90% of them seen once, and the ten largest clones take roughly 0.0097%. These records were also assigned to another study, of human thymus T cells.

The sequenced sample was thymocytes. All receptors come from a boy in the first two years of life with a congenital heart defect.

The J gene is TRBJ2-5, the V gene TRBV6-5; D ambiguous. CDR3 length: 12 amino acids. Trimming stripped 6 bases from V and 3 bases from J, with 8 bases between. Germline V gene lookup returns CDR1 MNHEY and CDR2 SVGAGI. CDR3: CASRRDKETQYF. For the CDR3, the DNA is TGTGCCAGCAGACGAGATAAAGAGACCCAGTACTTC.

The CDR3 loop is CASSLKRQGSNEQFF. CDR3 DNA: TGTGCCAGCAGCTTGAAACGTCAGGGATCCAATGAGCAGTTCTTC. The chain links TRBV5-4 to TRBJ2-1; weak D call: TRBD1 (5 bases). This CDR3 region has 15 residues. Deletions cut 1 base from V and 6 bases from J, with 14 bases between. Looked up from germline, CDR1 is SGHNT and CDR2 is YYREEE (reference sequence).

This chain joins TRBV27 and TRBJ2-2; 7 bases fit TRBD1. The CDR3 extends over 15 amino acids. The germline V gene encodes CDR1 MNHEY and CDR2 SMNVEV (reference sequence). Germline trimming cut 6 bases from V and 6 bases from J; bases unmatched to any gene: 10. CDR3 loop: CASRSTGVIAGELFF. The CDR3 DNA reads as TGTGCCAGCAGGTCCACAGGGGTTATAGCCGGGGAGCTGTTTTTT.

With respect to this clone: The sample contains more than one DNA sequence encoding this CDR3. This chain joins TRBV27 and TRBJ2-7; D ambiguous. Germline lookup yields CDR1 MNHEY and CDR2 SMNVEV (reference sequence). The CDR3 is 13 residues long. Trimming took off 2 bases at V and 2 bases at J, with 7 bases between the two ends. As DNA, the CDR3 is TGTGCCAGCAGTTTAGGGCCCACCTACGAGCAGTACTTC. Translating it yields CASSLGPTYEQYF.

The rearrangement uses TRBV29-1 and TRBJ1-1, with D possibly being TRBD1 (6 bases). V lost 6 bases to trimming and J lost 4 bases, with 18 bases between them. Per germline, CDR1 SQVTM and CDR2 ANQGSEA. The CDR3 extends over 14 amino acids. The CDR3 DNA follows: TGCAGCGTGGAGGCGGGGGCGGGGAGCACTGAAGCTTTCTTT. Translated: CSVEAGAGSTEAFF.

The CDR3 DNA sequence: TGCAACGGTGATTCAGGTCTAGCGGGGACCCAGTACTTC. Protein product: CNGDSGLAGTQYF. The V gene is TRBV29-1, the J gene TRBJ2-5, with 8 bases aligning to TRBD2. Per germline, CDR1 SQVTM and CDR2 ANQGSEA. The length of the CDR3 is 13 residues.

CDR3 residues: CASSPGLMNTEAFF. The CDR3 region has the DNA TGTGCCAGCAGCCCCGGACTGATGAACACTGAAGCTTTCTTT. The chain carries TRBV27 and TRBJ1-1, with no clear D. This CDR3 region has 14 residues. The V gene lost 6 bases and the J gene lost 0 bases, with 11 bases spanning the gap. Per germline, CDR1 MNHEY and CDR2 SMNVEV (reference sequence).

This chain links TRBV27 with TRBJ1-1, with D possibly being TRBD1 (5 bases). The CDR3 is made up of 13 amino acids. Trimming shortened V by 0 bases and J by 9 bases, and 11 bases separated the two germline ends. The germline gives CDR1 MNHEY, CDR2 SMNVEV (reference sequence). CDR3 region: CASSLSAGHQAFF. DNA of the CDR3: TGTGCCAGCAGTTTATCTGCGGGGCACCAAGCTTTCTTT.

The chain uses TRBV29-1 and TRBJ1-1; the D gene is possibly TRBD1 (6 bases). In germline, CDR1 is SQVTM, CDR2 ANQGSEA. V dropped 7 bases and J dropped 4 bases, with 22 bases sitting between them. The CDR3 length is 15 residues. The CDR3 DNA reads TGCAGCGCCCCCTTAAAATTCACAGGGAGCACTGAAGCTTTCTTT. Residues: CSAPLKFTGSTEAFF.

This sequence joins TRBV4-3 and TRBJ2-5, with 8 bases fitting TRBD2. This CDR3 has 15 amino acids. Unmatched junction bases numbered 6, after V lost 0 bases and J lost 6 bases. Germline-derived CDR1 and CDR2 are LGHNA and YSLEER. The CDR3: CASSQDFSGTKTQYF. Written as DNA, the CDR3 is TGCGCCAGCAGCCAAGATTTTAGCGGGACCAAGACCCAGTACTTC.